Shown below are 22 T cell receptor beta chains from a single sample sequenced in a study of OX40 agonist ivuxolimab in advanced cancers. Library preparation employed the immunoSEQ multiplex PCR assay. This is the immuneACCESS table as TCRdb keeps it, with only in-frame sequences that have V and J called. A part of the clones is gone; compared with another copy, unresolved V genes explain less than half, and the rest is unexplained. The sample table shows 150,000 to 190,000 clones, and approximately 94% are seen once. The top ten clones comprise around 0.31% of the sample. Sequenced material: CD4+ or CD8+ T cells sorted from blood, taken in a trial of the OX40 agonist ivuxolimab. These TCRs come from an adult with an advanced solid tumor such as melanoma, head and neck, liver or kidney cancer.

The chain carries TRBV5-4 and TRBJ2-5; tentative D call: TRBD1 (7 bases). In germline, CDR1 is SGHNT, CDR2 YYREEE (reference sequence). CDR3 size: 17 residues. Trimming cost V 4 bases and J 4 bases, with 23 bases left between them. The CDR3 loop reads CASSPAPTGKGGETQYF. The CDR3 region has the DNA TGTGCCAGCAGCCCCGCCCCGACAGGGAAGGGAGGAGAGACCCAGTACTTC.

This clone was observed a single time. V and J are TRBV6-6 and TRBJ2-7, with D unresolved. Germline V gives CDR1 MNHNY, CDR2 SVGAGI (reference sequence). This CDR3 region has 11 residues. Trimming took 2 bases from V and 4 from J, leaving 3 bases between them. CDR3 loop: CASSYDYEQYF. DNA for the CDR3: TGTGCCAGCAGTTACGATTACGAGCAGTACTTC.

The J gene is TRBJ1-4, the V gene TRBV7-9; D call uncertain. Germline CDR1 reads SEHNR; CDR2 reads FQNEAQ (reference sequence). This CDR3 is 17 amino acids long. V shed 1 base and J shed 0 bases, with 12 bases lying between them. CDR3 loop: CASSLGYVAATNEKLFF. The CDR3 DNA is TGTGCCAGCAGCTTAGGGTATGTGGCGGCAACTAATGAAAAACTGTTTTTT.

This chain connects TRBV5-1 to TRBJ1-1; D gene unclear. V was pared by 5 bases and J by 5 bases, with 10 bases between. CDR1 and CDR2 from the germline V gene are SGHRS and YFSETQ. This CDR3 contains 12 residues. The chain's CDR3 is CASSIEGTEAFF. The CDR3 region has the DNA TGCGCCAGCAGTATTGAGGGAACTGAAGCTTTCTTT.

J is TRBJ2-2 and V is TRBV7-2; no clear D gene. V dropped 6 bases and J dropped 4 bases, with 3 bases sitting between them. This CDR3 comprises 11 residues. Germline CDR1 SGHTA, CDR2 FQGNSA. The CDR3 spells CASRLTGELFF. The DNA of the CDR3 is TGTGCCAGCAGGCTCACCGGGGAGCTGTTTTTT.

This chain joins TRBV4-1 and TRBJ1-1, with TRBD1 as a possible D gene (5 bases). The germline V gene has CDR1 MGHRA and CDR2 YSYEKL. This CDR3 has 13 residues. V was shortened by 1 base and J by 3 bases, with 6 bases between the two germline ends. The CDR3 nucleotides are TGCGCCAGCAGCCAAGTGGGGGACACTGAAGCTTTCTTT. It encodes CASSQVGDTEAFF.

The V gene is TRBV11-3, the J gene TRBJ2-2; the D is unclear. CDR3 length: 14 amino acids. V was cut by 3 bases and J by 1 base, with 6 bases left in between. Germline CDR1 and CDR2: SGHNT and YENEEA. CDR3 in DNA: TGTGCCAGCAGCTTTTCCCGGAACACCGGGGAGCTGTTTTTT. It codes for CASSFSRNTGELFF.

The chain has TRBV19 and TRBJ1-5, with a possible D match to TRBD1 (6 bases). V was trimmed by 3 bases and J by 6 bases, leaving 12 bases between them. This CDR3 is built from 14 residues. The germline V gene has CDR1 LNHDA and CDR2 SQIVND (reference sequence). The chain's CDR3 is CASSMGGRGQPQHF. Here the CDR3 DNA reads TGTGCCAGTAGTATGGGGGGGCGAGGTCAGCCCCAGCATTTT.

The chain is built from TRBV7-2 and TRBJ2-1; 9 nucleotides line up with TRBD2. This CDR3 is built from 15 residues. Trimming took 5 bases from V and 6 from J; bases not matched to a gene: 8. Looked up from germline, CDR1 is SGHTA and CDR2 is FQGNSA. In DNA form, the CDR3 reads TGTGCCAGCAGCCGCCCGGCTAGCGGGACCAATGAGCAGTTCTTC. As protein: CASSRPASGTNEQFF.

This clone was picked up one time. The V gene is TRBV10-3, the J gene TRBJ1-1; D gene unclear. CDR3 length equals 16 residues. CDR1 and CDR2 (germline): ENHRY, SYGVKD. V was trimmed by 7 bases and J by 6 bases, leaving 24 bases between them. CDR3 residues: CAITSEEAFSHPEAFF. As DNA, the CDR3 is TGTGCCATCACCAGCGAGGAGGCTTTTAGCCACCCTGAAGCTTTCTTT.

The genes are TRBV5-1 and TRBJ2-3, with D unclear. The germline V gene encodes CDR1 SGHRS and CDR2 YFSETQ. Trimming stripped 4 bases from V and 5 bases from J, with 17 bases between. The CDR3 extends over 15 amino acids. This chain's CDR3 is CASSRVGESGDTQYF. As DNA, the CDR3 is TGCGCCAGCAGCAGGGTAGGAGAATCGGGAGATACGCAGTATTTT.

This chain uses TRBV4-1 with TRBJ2-7; D remains unclear. The CDR3 runs to 12 residues. CDR1 and CDR2 (germline): MGHRA, YSYEKL. V was pared by 0 bases and J by 9 bases, with 9 bases between. CDR3 bases: TGCGCCAGCAGCCAAGAATGGGGTGCGCAGTACTTC. It encodes CASSQEWGAQYF.

The V gene is TRBV27, the J gene TRBJ2-1; 11 bases align to TRBD1. The V gene's germline CDR1 is MNHEY and CDR2 SMNVEV (reference sequence). This CDR3 spans 15 amino acids. V was clipped by 2 bases and J by 4 bases; unmatched bases: 1. In nucleotides, the CDR3 is TGTGCCAGCAGTTTAGGGACAGGGGGTTACAATGAGCAGTTCTTC. It specifies CASSLGTGGYNEQFF.

The chain combines TRBV28 with TRBJ2-2, with 7 bases lining up with TRBD1. CDR3 length: 14 residues. Germline CDR1 and CDR2: MDHEN and SYDVKM. Germline trimming cut 6 bases from V and 4 bases from J; bases unmatched to any gene: 5. The CDR3 nucleotides read TGTGCCAGCAGCAAGGGGGCCACCACCGGGGAGCTGTTTTTT. Its translation is CASSKGATTGELFF. Filled out from reference TRBV28 and TRBJ2-2, the complete variable domain reads DVKVTQSSRYLVKRTGEKVFLECVQDMDHENMFWYRQDPGLGLRLIYFSYDVKMKEKGDIPEGYSVSREKKERFSLILESASTNQTSMYLCASSKGATTGELFFGEGSRLTVL.

The rearrangement links TRBV19 to TRBJ1-3; 10 nucleotides agree with TRBD1. Looked up from germline, CDR1 is LNHDA and CDR2 is SQIVND (reference sequence). CDR3 length equals 16 residues. The V and J ends lost 5 bases and 4 bases, in that order; junction bases with no gene match: 8. The CDR3 DNA is TGTGCCAGTAGTCCCGGGACAGGGGTCTCCGGAAACACCATATATTTT. The encoded protein is CASSPGTGVSGNTIYF.

This chain links TRBV20-1 with TRBJ2-7; no firm D call. CDR3 length: 11 amino acids. Germline V gives CDR1 DFQATT, CDR2 SNEGSKA (reference sequence). Trimming pared 6 bases from V and 2 bases from J, leaving 8 bases between. The CDR3 sequence: CSAARAYEQYF. DNA for the CDR3: TGCAGTGCCGCCAGAGCCTACGAGCAGTACTTC.

This clone was detected once. The V gene is TRBV6-4, the J gene TRBJ2-3; 9 nucleotides match TRBD2. CDR3 size: 16 residues. V lost 3 bases to trimming and J lost 2 bases; unmatched junction nucleotides: 6. Germline lookup yields CDR1 MRHNA and CDR2 SNTAGT. CDR3 DNA: TGTGCCAGCAGTGAGGTGGCGGGAGGGATCACAGATACGCAGTATTTT. As protein: CASSEVAGGITDTQYF.

The chain couples TRBV18 to TRBJ2-7, with a possible D match to TRBD2 (6 bases). V lost 3 bases, J lost 1 base, and 13 bases lay in between. The CDR3 totals 15 residues. Germline CDR1 is KGHSH and CDR2 is LQKENI. CDR3 nucleotides: TGTGCCAGCTCACCTTCGCGACTAGAGTCCTACGAGCAGTACTTC. This encodes CASSPSRLESYEQYF.

Here the CDR3 reads CASSRQGNTGELFF. CDR3 DNA sequence: TGTGCCAGCAGTCGACAGGGAAACACCGGGGAGCTGTTTTTT. The chain joins TRBV7-3 to TRBJ2-2; 7 bases are a match to TRBD1. Unmatched junction bases numbered 3, after V lost 6 bases and J lost 2 bases. CDR1 SGHTA and CDR2 FQGTGA come from the germline V gene. The CDR3 is 14 residues long.

V is TRBV5-4 and J is TRBJ2-7; 8 bases line up with TRBD1. CDR1 and CDR2 (germline): SGHNT, YYREEE (reference sequence). V was pared by 3 bases and J by 2 bases, with 7 bases of the junction left unmatched. The CDR3 totals 15 residues. DNA of the CDR3: TGTGCCAGCAGCTCCGACAGGGGCCTTACCTACGAGCAGTACTTC. Its translation: CASSSDRGLTYEQYF.

The J gene is TRBJ2-1, the V gene TRBV7-8; 9 bases are a match to TRBD2. Germline V gene sequence: CDR1 SGHVS, CDR2 FQNEAQ. With V trimmed by 4 bases and J by 4 bases, 5 bases remained unmatched. This CDR3 is 15 amino acids long. In nucleotides, the CDR3 is TGTGCCAGCAGCTCCCCAGCGGGGGGTTACAATGAGCAGTTCTTC. This gives the protein CASSSPAGGYNEQFF.

This clone was seen only a few times. This sequence joins TRBV29-1 and TRBJ1-1; weak D call: TRBD1 (5 bases). Trimming removed 5 bases from V and 5 bases from J, with 6 bases in between. Germline assignment: CDR1 SQVTM and CDR2 ANQGSEA. CDR3 size: 10 residues. In nucleotides, the CDR3 is TGCAGCGTTTCAGGGACTGAAGCTTTCTTT. Translated: CSVSGTEAFF.